Below are 15 T cell receptor beta chains sequenced from a single sample in a study of blood T cell repertoires in COVID-19. The table came from immunoSEQ multiplex PCR; TCRdb's copy has only in-frame clones and leaves some out. The data contain under 250,000 clones, roughly 80% of them singletons. Sequencing input: peripheral blood. The receptors shown here come from a woman aged 55-70 years with acute or convalescent COVID-19.

V usage is TRBV5-1 and J usage is TRBJ1-4; D is ambiguous. CDR1 SGHRS and CDR2 YFSETQ come from the germline V gene. The CDR3 has 14 residues. V was shortened by 5 bases and J by 0 bases, with 8 bases between the two germline ends. CDR3: CASRRDATNEKLFF. The CDR3 DNA reads as TGCGCCAGCAGGCGGGATGCAACTAATGAAAAACTGTTTTTT.

The chain uses TRBV7-2 and TRBJ2-5; D possibly corresponds to TRBD2 (6 bases). Germline V gene lookup returns CDR1 SGHTA and CDR2 FQGNSA. This CDR3 is 15 amino acids long. Trimming removed 2 bases from V and 5 bases from J, with 15 bases in between. This CDR3 is CASSLSTSRQETQYF. The CDR3 DNA reads as TGTGCCAGCAGCTTATCGACTAGTAGACAGGAGACCCAGTACTTC.

This chain uses TRBV4-1 with TRBJ2-6, with TRBD2 as a possible D gene (6 bases). Germline loops: CDR1 MGHRA, CDR2 YSYEKL. With 3 bases removed from V and 2 bases from J, the gap between germline ends came to 20 bases. The CDR3 is 19 amino acids. The CDR3: CASSQVVEGQVAGANVLTF. CDR3 in DNA: TGCGCCAGCAGCCAGGTCGTGGAGGGTCAGGTCGCTGGGGCCAACGTCCTGACTTTC.

The chain combines TRBV2 with TRBJ1-2; D perhaps matches TRBD1 (6 bases). Per the germline V gene, CDR1 is SNHLY and CDR2 is FYNNEI. This CDR3 has 14 residues. The V end was cut by 2 bases, the J end by 8 bases, with 15 bases between. The chain's CDR3 is CASSEFLGAAGYTF. The CDR3 bases are TGTGCCAGCAGTGAATTTCTGGGGGCTGCGGGCTACACCTTC.

This chain joins TRBV9 and TRBJ2-5, with 7 bases aligning to TRBD1. The V gene's germline CDR1 is SGDLS and CDR2 YYNGEE. Trimming removed 4 bases from V and 5 bases from J; junction bases left unmatched: 26. The CDR3 is 20 amino acids. This CDR3 reads CASSLNPSPGPTGVVETQYF. The CDR3 nucleotides are TGTGCCAGCAGCTTAAACCCCTCGCCCGGCCCAACAGGGGTAGTGGAGACCCAGTACTTC.

The chain joins TRBV6-5 to TRBJ1-2, with 7 bases fitting TRBD1. The CDR3 spans 14 residues. Germline CDR1 and CDR2: MNHEY and SVGAGI. Losses at the gene ends were 4 bases for V and 0 bases for J; bases not matched to a gene: 2. The DNA of the CDR3 is TGTGCCAGCAGTTCAGGGGGTTCTAACTATGGCTACACCTTC. This sequence encodes CASSSGGSNYGYTF.

The chain employs TRBV7-2 and TRBJ1-3; D gene ambiguous. Trimming cost V 10 bases and J 0 bases, with 13 bases left between them. This CDR3 comprises 14 residues. The germline V gene has CDR1 SGHTA and CDR2 FQGNSA. This chain's CDR3 is CATASGSSGNTIYF. The DNA of the CDR3 is TGTGCCACCGCTTCGGGGAGCTCTGGAAACACCATATATTTT. The variable domain in full, completed from reference TRBV7-2 and TRBJ1-3, reads GAGVSQSPSNKVTEKGKDVELRCDPISGHTALYWYRQSLGQGLEFLIYFQGNSAPDKSGLPSDRFSAERTGGSVSTLTIQRTQQEDSAVYLCATASGSSGNTIYFGEGSWLTVV.

The rearrangement uses TRBV24-1 and TRBJ2-1, with 10 bases that match TRBD2. This CDR3 is 15 amino acids long. The germline CDR1 and CDR2 sequences are KGHDR and SFDVKD. The trim removed 4 bases at V and 8 bases at J, leaving 7 bases unmatched. The CDR3: CATSDSGLASHEQFF. CDR3 sequence (DNA): TGTGCCACCAGTGACTCGGGACTAGCGAGCCATGAGCAGTTCTTC.

This sequence joins TRBV5-6 and TRBJ1-5, with D possibly TRBD1 on 6 matching bases. V shed 3 bases and J shed 4 bases, with 14 bases lying between them. Germline V gene data show CDR1 as SGHDT and CDR2 as YYEEEE. This CDR3 is built from 15 residues. The CDR3 sequence is CASSWFDRPNQPQHF. The CDR3 DNA reads TGTGCCAGCAGCTGGTTTGACAGGCCTAATCAGCCCCAGCATTTT.

This sequence joins TRBV19 and TRBJ1-1; no clear D. This CDR3 has 11 residues. V was shortened by 7 bases and J by 2 bases, with 5 bases between the two germline ends. Germline V lookup: CDR1 LNHDA, CDR2 SQIVND (reference sequence). In DNA form, the CDR3 reads TGTGCCAGTATGCGAAACACTGAAGCTTTCTTT. Protein: CASMRNTEAFF.

V gene TRBV6-5 combines with J gene TRBJ1-3, with D possibly being TRBD1 (5 bases). Germline CDR1 and CDR2: MNHEY and SVGAGI. The V gene lost 4 bases and the J gene lost 2 bases, with 9 bases spanning the gap. The CDR3 contains 14 residues. The CDR3 DNA sequence: TGTGCCAGCAGTTCGGACATGGCTGGAAACACCATATATTTT. Translating it yields CASSSDMAGNTIYF.

The V and J genes are TRBV7-5 and TRBJ2-7; the table's D call of TRBD1 was not tested on the DNA. TRBV7-5 is an annotated pseudogene. This CDR3 region has 14 residues. CDR3 nucleotide sequence: TGTGCCAGAAGCCTAGGACAGGGATTCTACGAGCAGTACTTC. The encoded protein is CARSLGQGFYEQYF.

This chain uses TRBV5-1 with TRBJ2-7; 8 nucleotides line up with TRBD1. The J segment lost 3 bases and the V segment lost 5 bases, leaving 7 bases of the junction unmatched. CDR1 and CDR2 (germline): SGHRS, YFSETQ. This CDR3 is 14 amino acids long. This chain's CDR3 is CASRNTGQDYEQYF. In nucleotides, the CDR3 is TGCGCCAGCAGGAATACGGGACAGGACTACGAGCAGTACTTC. The full variable domain, its missing parts supplied by reference TRBV5-1 and TRBJ2-7, is KAGVTQTPRYLIKTRGQQVTLSCSPISGHRSVSWYQQTPGQGLQFLFEYFSETQRNKGNFPGRFSGRQFSNSRSEMNVSTLELGDSALYLCASRNTGQDYEQYFGPGTRLTVT.

DNA for the CDR3: TGTGCCTGGAGGACAGGGGTGAACACTGAAGCTTTCTTT. It encodes CAWRTGVNTEAFF. The chain carries TRBV30 and TRBJ1-1; 8 bases align to TRBD1. The length of the CDR3 is 13 residues. Germline V gene data show CDR1 as GTSNPN and CDR2 as SVGIG (reference sequence). The junction had 0 bases not matched to a gene; V was cut back by 3 bases and J by 0 bases.

This sequence joins TRBV14 and TRBJ1-1; 7 bases agree with TRBD1. The CDR3 is made up of 14 amino acids. Germline CDR1 SGHDN, CDR2 FVKESK. After removal of 3 bases from V and 7 bases from J, the junction contained 8 bases not matched to a gene. DNA of the CDR3: TGTGCCAGCAGCCAGAACACAGGGGTACGTGAAGCTTTCTTT. Translation gives CASSQNTGVREAFF.